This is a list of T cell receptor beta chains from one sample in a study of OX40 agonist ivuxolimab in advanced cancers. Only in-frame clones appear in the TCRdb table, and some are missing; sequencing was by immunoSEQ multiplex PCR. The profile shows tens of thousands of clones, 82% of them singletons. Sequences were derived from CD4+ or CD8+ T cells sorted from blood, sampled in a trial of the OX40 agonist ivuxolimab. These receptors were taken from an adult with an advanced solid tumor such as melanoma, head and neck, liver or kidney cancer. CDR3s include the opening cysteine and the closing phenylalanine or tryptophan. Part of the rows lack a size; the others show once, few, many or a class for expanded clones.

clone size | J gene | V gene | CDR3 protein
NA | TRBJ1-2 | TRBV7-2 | CASSLVRRGEGYTF
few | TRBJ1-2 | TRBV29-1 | CSVEPFRQGLLSNYGYTF
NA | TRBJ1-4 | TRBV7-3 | CASSSGPDEKLFF
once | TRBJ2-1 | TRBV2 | CASRSREANYNEQFF
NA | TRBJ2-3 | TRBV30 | CAWSPTGGTDTQYF
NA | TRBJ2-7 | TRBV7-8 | CASSLDVQRDRAFGQYF
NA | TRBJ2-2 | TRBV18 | CASSPPKNTGELFF
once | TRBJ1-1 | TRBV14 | CASSQGYNTEAFF
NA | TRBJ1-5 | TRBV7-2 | CASSLVYRRDSNQPQHF
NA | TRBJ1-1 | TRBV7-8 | CASRGQPNTEAFF
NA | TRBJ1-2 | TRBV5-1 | CASGTMSRGYGYTF
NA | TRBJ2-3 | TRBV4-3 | CASSHRGMGDTQYF
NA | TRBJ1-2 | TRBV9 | CASSVGPHDGLGYTF
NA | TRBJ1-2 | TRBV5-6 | CASSLIGGAPLNSNYGYTF
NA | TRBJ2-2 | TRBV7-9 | CASSFSGTSGGGRELFF
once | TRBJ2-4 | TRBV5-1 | CASSRDLAKNIQYF
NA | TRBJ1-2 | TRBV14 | CASSHKAGDYGYTF